A single sample gave rise to the 27 T cell receptor beta chains below, sequenced in a study of blood T cell repertoires in COVID-19 (dated by TCRdb to about 2020). Receptors were amplified or captured by the immunoSEQ multiplex PCR assay. TCRdb stores this immuneACCESS table with in-frame sequences only. Part of the clones is absent; in the studies checked, under half of the shortfall reflects unresolved V genes, and no reason is known for the rest. Within this sample are about 150,000 clones, with 65% to 90% of them counted one time only. Together, the top ten hold 9.5% to 13% of the sample. The sample consisted of peripheral blood. The source is an older woman with COVID-19, enrolled during active disease.

This chain connects TRBV25-1 to TRBJ2-3; 8 nucleotides agree with TRBD2. The CDR3 loop spans 14 amino acids. Per the germline V gene, CDR1 is MGHDK and CDR2 is SYGVNS. Losses at the gene ends were 4 bases for V and 3 bases for J; bases not matched to a gene: 3. This CDR3 reads CASSASGSTDTQYF. The DNA of the CDR3 is TGTGCCAGCAGTGCCAGCGGGAGTACAGATACGCAGTATTTT.

The rearrangement links TRBV6-5 to TRBJ1-6; 8 positions match TRBD1. The CDR3 is made up of 16 amino acids. The ends lost 4 bases at V and 4 bases at J; junction bases unmatched: 6. Per germline, CDR1 MNHEY and CDR2 SVGAGI. The DNA for the CDR3 is TGTGCCAGCAGTTTGGGACAGGCCCGTTATAATTCACCCCTCCACTTT. It translates to CASSLGQARYNSPLHF.

CDR3 sequence (DNA): TGTGCCAGCAGCTCGCGACAGGCAGAAGCTTTCTTT. Protein: CASSSRQAEAFF. V and J are TRBV7-9 and TRBJ1-1, with D tentatively TRBD1 (6 bases). The germline CDR1 and CDR2 sequences are SEHNR and FQNEAQ (reference sequence). The length of the CDR3 is 12 residues. V was trimmed by 4 bases and J by 8 bases, leaving 11 bases between them.

The CDR3 bases are TGCGCCAGCAGTTACGCAGCTAGCGGGAACAATGAGCAGTTCTTC. Amino acid sequence: CASSYAASGNNEQFF. The V gene is TRBV4-1, the J gene TRBJ2-1, with TRBD2 matching over 9 bases. V was clipped by 6 bases and J by 5 bases; unmatched bases: 8. There are 15 residues in the CDR3. Germline CDR1 is MGHRA and CDR2 is YSYEKL.

V gene TRBV6-2 or TRBV6-3 combines with J gene TRBJ2-1; 8 bases agree with TRBD2. Germline V gene data show CDR1 as MNHEY and CDR2 as SVGEGT. This CDR3 has 14 residues. V was clipped by 5 bases and J by 7 bases; unmatched bases: 7. The CDR3: CASSNGRAGNEQFF. The CDR3 coding sequence is TGTGCCAGCAGTAACGGGAGGGCCGGAAATGAGCAGTTCTTC.

The V and J genes are TRBV2 and TRBJ1-1; D might be TRBD1 (6 bases). CDR1 and CDR2 (germline): SNHLY, FYNNEI. V gave up 6 bases and J gave up 4 bases, with 12 bases separating them. The CDR3 runs 13 residues. CDR3 coding DNA: TGTGCCAGCAGCGGAACAGGGATCACTGAAGCTTTCTTT. The encoded protein is CASSGTGITEAFF.

J is TRBJ2-1 and V is TRBV19, with 12 positions matching TRBD2. This CDR3 is 14 amino acids long. With V trimmed by 5 bases and J by 10 bases, 6 bases remained unmatched. Germline lookup yields CDR1 LNHDA and CDR2 SQIVND (reference sequence). The CDR3 DNA sequence: TGTGCCAGTAGTGCGGGACTAGCGGGCCTGGAGCAGTTCTTC. Encoded protein: CASSAGLAGLEQFF.

The genes are TRBV18 and TRBJ2-2, with D possibly being TRBD1 (5 bases). The CDR3 spans 14 residues. Trimming took off 2 bases at V and 4 bases at J, with 8 bases between the two ends. CDR1 is KGHSH and CDR2 is LQKENI in the germline V gene. The CDR3 sequence: CASSPETATGELFF. DNA for the CDR3: TGTGCCAGCTCACCAGAGACAGCCACCGGGGAGCTGTTTTTT.

The chain is built from TRBV6-5 and TRBJ1-5, with TRBD1 identical over 9 bases. The germline V gene encodes CDR1 MNHEY and CDR2 SVGAGI. The V and J ends lost 8 bases and 0 bases, in that order; junction bases with no gene match: 5. CDR3 length: 15 amino acids. Written as DNA, the CDR3 is TGTGCCAGCGGCCGACAGGGGGATAGCAATCAGCCCCAGCATTTT. It codes for CASGRQGDSNQPQHF.

The genes are TRBV3-1 (or the pseudogene TRBV3-2) and TRBJ2-6; D call uncertain. The CDR3 length is 14 residues. Germline lookup yields CDR1 LGHDT and CDR2 YNNKEL (reference sequence). Deletions cut 10 bases from V and 0 bases from J, with 10 bases between. CDR3 amino acids: CATLLSSGANVLTF. CDR3 DNA: TGTGCCACGTTGTTGAGCTCTGGGGCCAACGTCCTGACTTTC.

This clone came up once. The gene calls are TRBV30 and TRBJ1-2; TRBD1 matches 9 bases. The V segment lost 4 bases and the J segment 9 bases; nucleotides outside the gene matches: 12. Per the germline V gene, CDR1 is GTSNPN and CDR2 is SVGIG (reference sequence). The CDR3 consists of 14 residues. The CDR3: CAWNPGQGSFSYTF. The DNA for the CDR3 is TGTGCCTGGAACCCGGGACAGGGAAGTTTCAGCTACACCTTC.

CDR3 amino acids: CASSEGGYSNQPQHF. The CDR3 coding sequence is TGTGCCAGCAGTGAAGGCGGATATAGCAATCAGCCCCAGCATTTT. The J gene is TRBJ1-5, the V gene TRBV2, with unresolved D. CDR3 length: 15 residues. V lost 1 base to trimming and J lost 0 bases, with 7 bases between them. Germline V lookup: CDR1 SNHLY, CDR2 FYNNEI.

This chain links TRBV7-8 with TRBJ2-3, with 12 bases matching TRBD2. CDR1 is SGHVS, CDR2 FQNEAQ, per germline. Unmatched junction bases numbered 3, after V lost 3 bases and J lost 2 bases. The CDR3 is made up of 16 amino acids. The CDR3 is CASSLGLAGNTDTQYF. The CDR3 DNA follows: TGTGCCAGCAGCTTGGGACTAGCGGGTAACACAGATACGCAGTATTTT.

This clone was detected a few times. The CDR3 nucleotides read TGCGCCAGCAGCCCGGACAGTTACAATGAGCAGTTCTTC. Translating it yields CASSPDSYNEQFF. The V and J genes are TRBV5-1 and TRBJ2-1, with D perhaps TRBD1 (6 bases). V gave up 4 bases and J gave up 4 bases, with 9 bases separating them. Germline CDR1 and CDR2: SGHRS and YFSETQ. This CDR3 spans 13 amino acids.

V is TRBV11-2 and J is TRBJ2-7, with 9 bases identical to TRBD1. CDR1 SGHAT and CDR2 FQNNGV come from the germline V gene. CDR3 length equals 14 residues. Trimming at V came to 5 bases and at J to 5 bases, leaving 7 bases not matched to a gene. CDR3 sequence: CASSGRTGANEQYV. CDR3 bases: TGTGCCAGCAGCGGGCGGACAGGGGCAAACGAGCAGTACGTC.

V is TRBV7-6 and J is TRBJ2-2, with a possible D match to TRBD1 (7 bases). Deletions cut 5 bases from V and 2 bases from J, with 18 bases between. This CDR3 comprises 17 residues. CDR1 is SGHVS, CDR2 FNYEAQ, per germline. The CDR3 loop reads CASSPLTGTGNTGELFF. DNA of the CDR3: TGTGCCAGCAGCCCCCTGACAGGGACTGGTAACACCGGGGAGCTGTTTTTT.

This clone was seen a few times. The chain carries TRBV7-2 and TRBJ1-3; D unclear. Germline CDR1 SGHTA, CDR2 FQGNSA. The CDR3 has 15 residues. V lost 3 bases and J 0 bases, leaving 9 bases between the germline ends. CDR3 amino acids: CASSFQTGSGNTIYF. The CDR3, as DNA: TGTGCCAGCAGCTTTCAGACGGGCTCTGGAAACACCATATATTTT.

This chain uses TRBV19 with TRBJ1-1; D remains unclear. CDR3 length: 13 amino acids. The germline V gene has CDR1 LNHDA and CDR2 SQIVND (reference sequence). V was cut by 7 bases and J by 1 base, with 10 bases left in between. CDR3 amino acids: CASTDSGNTEAFF. In DNA, the CDR3 is TGTGCCAGTACTGATAGCGGGAACACTGAAGCTTTCTTT.

CDR3: CASSIAGLGLNTEAFF. The CDR3 DNA sequence: TGTGCCAGTAGTATAGCGGGTCTCGGATTGAACACTGAAGCTTTCTTT. The chain combines TRBV19 with TRBJ1-1; D ambiguous. The CDR3 sequence is 16 residues long. With 1 base removed from V and 0 bases from J, the gap between germline ends came to 12 bases. Germline V gene data show CDR1 as LNHDA and CDR2 as SQIVND (reference sequence).

The J gene is TRBJ1-1, the V gene TRBV6-5; D ambiguous. V was cut by 6 bases and J by 7 bases, with 12 bases left in between. Looked up from germline, CDR1 is MNHEY and CDR2 is SVGAGI. The CDR3 runs 12 residues. The CDR3 loop reads CASRGSLSEAFF. In DNA, the CDR3 is TGTGCCAGCAGGGGGAGTCTTAGTGAAGCTTTCTTT.

The chain couples TRBV10-3 to TRBJ2-2; D is undetermined. V dropped 6 bases and J dropped 2 bases, with 10 bases sitting between them. This CDR3 is built from 14 residues. Germline-derived CDR1 and CDR2 are ENHRY and SYGVKD. The CDR3 sequence is CAIRPTSNTGELFF. The CDR3 nucleotides are TGTGCCATCAGGCCGACATCCAACACCGGGGAGCTGTTTTTT.

The rearrangement joins TRBV9 to TRBJ2-1; 11 bases are shared with TRBD2. Per the germline V gene, CDR1 is SGDLS and CDR2 is YYNGEE. The CDR3 is made up of 15 amino acids. Germline trimming cut 0 bases from V and 8 bases from J; bases unmatched to any gene: 4. The CDR3 coding sequence is TGTGCCAGCAGCGTAGCGCTAGCGGGAGGTTATGAGCAGTTCTTC. Translating it yields CASSVALAGGYEQFF.

In this sample, this clone turned up once. This chain connects TRBV24-1 to TRBJ2-1, with a tentative D call TRBD2 (6 bases). CDR3 length equals 14 residues. Trimming stripped 4 bases from V and 7 bases from J, with 13 bases between. CDR1 and CDR2 from the germline V gene are KGHDR and SFDVKD. CDR3 loop: CATSDRDSQNEQFF. CDR3 nucleotide sequence: TGTGCCACCAGTGACCGGGACTCTCAGAATGAGCAGTTCTTC.

This sequence joins TRBV10-1 and TRBJ1-1; possible D gene TRBD1, 6 bases. V was pared by 5 bases and J by 4 bases, with 14 bases between. The CDR3 runs 14 residues. Per germline, CDR1 WNHNN and CDR2 SYGVQD (reference sequence). For the CDR3, the DNA is TGCGCCAGCAGTAGGGGGATTACAGGCACTGAAGCTTTCTTT. This codes for CASSRGITGTEAFF.

This sequence joins TRBV15 and TRBJ2-5; 7 positions agree with TRBD2. The CDR3 loop spans 15 amino acids. Trimming removed 3 bases from V and 5 bases from J; junction bases left unmatched: 9. The germline CDR1 and CDR2 sequences are LNHNV and YYDKDF (reference sequence). CDR3: CATSSRRDGGETQYF. CDR3 bases: TGTGCCACCAGCAGCCGGCGGGACGGGGGGGAGACCCAGTACTTC.

The J gene is TRBJ2-1, the V gene TRBV11-2, with D possibly being TRBD1 (6 bases). Germline values: CDR1 SGHAT, CDR2 FQNNGV. Trimming cost V 3 bases and J 9 bases, with 18 bases left between them. This CDR3 has 15 amino acids. The CDR3 nucleotides are TGTGCCAGCAGCTTCGGGACACTGCTCAGCGGTGAGCAGTTCTTC. This gives the protein CASSFGTLLSGEQFF. Filled out from reference TRBV11-2 and TRBJ2-1, the complete variable domain reads EAGVAQSPRYKIIEKRQSVAFWCNPISGHATLYWYQQILGQGPKLLIQFQNNGVVDDSQLPKDRFSAERLKGVDSTLKIQPAKLEDSAVYLCASSFGTLLSGEQFFGPGTRLTVL.

The J gene is TRBJ1-1, the V gene TRBV9, with 10 bases aligning to TRBD1. Germline lookup yields CDR1 SGDLS and CDR2 YYNGEE. Germline trimming cut 1 base from V and 7 bases from J; bases unmatched to any gene: 4. The CDR3 runs 14 residues. CDR3 residues: CASSVRGQGVEAFF. The CDR3 nucleotides are TGTGCCAGCAGCGTAAGAGGACAGGGGGTTGAAGCTTTCTTT.